This entry lists 19 T cell receptor beta chains sequenced from one sample in a study of neurological immune-mediated disorders. As for time point: technical triplicate 1. TCRdb re-analysed the 5' RACE reads in MiXCR, keeping a single row per CDR3 protein. The sample holds more than 20,000 distinct CDR3 sequences, about 13% seen once. Sequencing input: CD4+ T cells from blood. These receptors were collected from a female donor with HTLV-1-associated myelopathy (HAM/TSP).

Relative to its sample, this clonotype is medium-sized. The chain employs TRBV29-1 and TRBJ2-5; 14 bases match TRBD2. The germline V gene has CDR1 SQVTM and CDR2 ANQGSEA. V lost 8 bases to trimming and J lost 6 bases; unmatched junction nucleotides: 11. The length of the CDR3 is 15 residues. In nucleotides, the CDR3 is TGCAGCCCAGATCCGGGACTAGCGGGAGTGAAGACCCAGTACTTC. Its translation: CSPDPGLAGVKTQYF.

The table lists this clonotype with many counts. The rearrangement links TRBV6-6 to TRBJ2-1; TRBD1 matches at 9 bases. CDR1 MNHNY and CDR2 SVGAGI come from the germline V gene (reference sequence). Trimming cost V 3 bases and J 7 bases; bases outside gene matches: 10. This CDR3 is 16 amino acids long. The CDR3 sequence: CASSYSPGQGANEQFF. For the CDR3, the DNA is TGTGCCAGCAGTTATTCACCGGGACAGGGAGCTAATGAGCAGTTCTTC.

This clonotype was counted between two and nine times. V and J are TRBV7-2 and TRBJ2-3; D might be TRBD2 (5 bases). Germline values: CDR1 SGHTA, CDR2 FQGNSA. This CDR3 has 15 residues. V lost 2 bases and J 0 bases, leaving 9 bases between the germline ends. The CDR3 coding sequence is TGTGCCAGCAGCTTACGATCGGGGAGCACAGATACGCAGTATTTT. It is translated as CASSLRSGSTDTQYF.

The chain recombines TRBV6-1 with TRBJ2-2, with TRBD2 matching 7 bases. Germline loops: CDR1 MNHNS, CDR2 SASEGT. The CDR3 runs 18 residues. The ends lost 4 bases at V and 5 bases at J; junction bases unmatched: 16. CDR3 sequence: CASSGNPLSGGPTGELFF. The CDR3 nucleotides read TGTGCCAGCAGTGGGAACCCGCTATCGGGGGGACCTACCGGGGAGCTGTTTTTT.

This clonotype showed up many times. The chain uses TRBV12-3 or TRBV12-4 and TRBJ1-2; 7 bases align to TRBD1. CDR3 length: 16 amino acids. The V and J ends lost 2 bases and 7 bases, in that order; junction bases with no gene match: 13. CDR3 loop: CASSLSGSRQGGGYTF. CDR3 in DNA: TGTGCCAGCAGTTTAAGTGGTTCTAGACAGGGTGGTGGCTACACCTTC.

By proportion, this clonotype is medium-sized. The V gene is TRBV29-1, the J gene TRBJ2-3; weak D call: TRBD2 (6 bases). Germline V lookup: CDR1 SQVTM, CDR2 ANQGSEA. Trimming took off 4 bases at V and 2 bases at J, with 13 bases between the two ends. The CDR3 is 14 amino acids. CDR3 DNA: TGCAGCGTTGGGTCGGGACTTTTCACAGATACGCAGTATTTT. Translation: CSVGSGLFTDTQYF.

The table lists this clonotype with many counts. CDR3 bases: TGCGCCAGCAGCTTGGGGACATTCTCTGGAAACACCATATATTTT. Translating gives CASSLGTFSGNTIYF. The chain combines TRBV5-1 with TRBJ1-3; perhaps TRBD1 as D (5 bases). This CDR3 is built from 15 residues. Germline CDR1 and CDR2: SGHRS and YFSETQ. The V end was cut by 0 bases, the J end by 0 bases, with 7 bases between.

This clonotype appeared many times. V gene TRBV5-1 combines with J gene TRBJ1-4; TRBD1 might be the D (6 bases). V lost 0 bases to trimming and J lost 7 bases, with 13 bases between them. The CDR3 length is 15 residues. Germline-derived CDR1 and CDR2 are SGHRS and YFSETQ. CDR3 DNA sequence: TGCGCCAGCAGCTTGGGGATCGGACAGTTTGAAAAACTGTTTTTT. This sequence encodes CASSLGIGQFEKLFF.

This clonotype appeared many times. The gene calls are TRBV14 and TRBJ1-1, with TRBD1 as a possible D gene (5 bases). CDR1 and CDR2 from the germline V gene are SGHDN and FVKESK. The CDR3 length is 14 residues. V dropped 4 bases and J dropped 0 bases, with 9 bases sitting between them. CDR3 region: CASSRWDLNTEAFF. The CDR3 region has the DNA TGTGCCAGCAGCCGTTGGGACCTGAACACTGAAGCTTTCTTT.

The sample holds many counts of this clonotype. V gene TRBV20-1 combines with J gene TRBJ1-1; 7 bases map to TRBD1. The CDR3 loop spans 15 amino acids. Trimming removed 4 bases from V and 5 bases from J; junction bases left unmatched: 13. The V gene's germline CDR1 is DFQATT and CDR2 SNEGSKA (reference sequence). This CDR3 reads CSATKTGISSTEAFF. In nucleotides, the CDR3 is TGCAGTGCTACAAAGACAGGGATCAGTAGTACTGAAGCTTTCTTT.

This clonotype showed up many times. The J gene is TRBJ1-1, the V gene TRBV5-1; 9 bases agree with TRBD1. The V gene's germline CDR1 is SGHRS and CDR2 YFSETQ. V dropped 4 bases and J dropped 5; count of bases not matched to a gene: 9. The CDR3 is 15 amino acids. The chain's CDR3 is CASSGTQGARTEAFF. Here the CDR3 DNA reads TGCGCCAGCAGCGGAACACAGGGGGCGAGGACTGAAGCTTTCTTT.

Of note for this clonotype: No conserved phenylalanine or tryptophan ends this CDR3, so it is likely a read error. No DNA is shown, since the ends of the CDR3 on it are uncertain; the CDR3 is the one TCRdb lists. V gene TRBV20-1 combines with J gene TRBJ2-1; the D segment call TRBD1 is taken from the table without a DNA check. The CDR3 sequence runs 14 residues, both termini included. In germline, CDR1 is DFQATT, CDR2 SNEGSKA (reference sequence). The CDR3: CSAGVGRGDNEQLL.

This clonotype was counted at least ten times. The chain couples TRBV20-1 to TRBJ1-4; no firm D call. V was clipped by 5 bases and J by 7 bases, with 17 bases between them. Germline V gene lookup returns CDR1 DFQATT and CDR2 SNEGSKA (reference sequence). This CDR3 region has 14 residues. The CDR3 is CSASITAESEKLFF. CDR3 DNA: TGCAGTGCTTCAATAACGGCAGAAAGTGAAAAACTGTTTTTT.

This clonotype came up many times. This sequence joins TRBV6-2 or TRBV6-3 and TRBJ1-1; 8 bases are a match to TRBD1. CDR3 length: 14 amino acids. The ends lost 2 bases at V and 10 bases at J; junction bases unmatched: 9. CDR1 is MNHEY and CDR2 is SVGEGT in the germline V gene. The CDR3 DNA reads TGTGCCAGCAGTTACGCGAGACAGGGGAGGAGAGCTTTCTTT. This encodes CASSYARQGRRAFF.

This clonotype was seen a few times. The CDR3 protein is CSARESGTGVNEKLFF. The DNA for the CDR3 is TGCAGTGCTAGAGAGAGTGGGACAGGGGTTAATGAAAAACTGTTTTTT. The rearrangement joins TRBV20-1 to TRBJ1-4; 10 bases agree with TRBD1. The CDR3 has 16 amino acids. With V trimmed by 0 bases and J by 4 bases, 5 bases remained unmatched. In germline, CDR1 is DFQATT, CDR2 SNEGSKA (reference sequence).

By frequency in the sample, this clonotype is medium-sized. Germline and junction disagree at one end, which may indicate a read error. This chain uses TRBV29-1 with TRBJ2-1; 9 bases map to TRBD1. The CDR3 covers 11 residues. Germline V CDR1 and CDR2: SQVTM, ANQGSEA. CDR3 sequence reads: CSGLGTGLQIF. In DNA form, the CDR3 reads TGCAGCGGGCTGGGGACAGGGTTGCAGATCTTC.

The J gene is TRBJ2-7, the V gene TRBV7-8; D remains unclear. V was pared by 10 bases and J by 4 bases, with 8 bases between. CDR1 SGHVS and CDR2 FQNEAQ come from the germline V gene. The CDR3 spans 10 residues. CDR3 sequence: CANWLYEQYF. CDR3 nucleotides: TGTGCCAACTGGCTTTACGAGCAGTACTTC.

This clonotype has a count of ten or more. The chain links TRBV20-1 to TRBJ1-4; unclear D gene. Germline loops: CDR1 DFQATT, CDR2 SNEGSKA (reference sequence). This CDR3 has 13 amino acids. Deletions cut 5 bases from V and 0 bases from J, with 7 bases between. In DNA form, the CDR3 reads TGCAGTGCTTCATCTTCAACTAATGAAAAACTGTTTTTT. Amino acid sequence: CSASSSTNEKLFF.

This clonotype was counted at least ten times. The chain is built from TRBV18 and TRBJ2-5; no reliable D call. Germline V CDR1 and CDR2: KGHSH, LQKENI. Trimming took off 4 bases at V and 1 base at J, with 7 bases between the two ends. This CDR3 spans 13 amino acids. The CDR3 DNA sequence: TGTGCCAGCTCACTCGTGCTCCAAGAGACCCAGTACTTC. It translates to CASSLVLQETQYF.